Below, 17 T cell receptor beta chains from the same sample are listed, as sequenced in a study of blood T cell repertoires in COVID-19. The protocol was immunoSEQ multiplex PCR, while the TCRdb copy is restricted to in-frame clones and leaves out a portion. In the table there are under 95,000 clones, approximately 80% of which are singletons. Input material: peripheral blood. The receptors were sampled from a man between 65 and 79 years old with acute or convalescent COVID-19.

This clone has just a few counts. V is TRBV19 and J is TRBJ2-2; no clear D. Germline CDR1 LNHDA, CDR2 SQIVND (reference sequence). This CDR3 contains 14 residues. The V end lost 2 bases, the J end lost 1 base, and 5 bases lay between the germline ends. CDR3: CASSINRNTGELFF. The CDR3 DNA follows: TGTGCCAGTAGTATAAACAGGAACACCGGGGAGCTGTTTTTT.

The gene calls are TRBV19 and TRBJ2-7; 8 positions agree with TRBD2. J gave up 7 bases and V 4 bases, and 21 bases lay outside the gene matches. The CDR3 extends over 18 amino acids. The germline gives CDR1 LNHDA, CDR2 SQIVND (reference sequence). CDR3 sequence: CASSTRAPAGTRGWEQYF. The CDR3 nucleotides are TGTGCCAGTAGTACCAGAGCCCCAGCCGGGACTAGAGGTTGGGAGCAGTACTTC.

The chain combines TRBV6-5 with TRBJ2-6; D not resolved. This CDR3 contains 15 residues. Germline CDR1 MNHEY, CDR2 SVGAGI. V shed 4 bases and J shed 4 bases, with 11 bases lying between them. CDR3 in DNA: TGTGCCAGCAGTTCGTTCAAACAGGGGGCCAACGTCCTGACTTTC. Translated: CASSSFKQGANVLTF.

The chain has TRBV5-1 and TRBJ1-1; TRBD1 matches 8 bases. From germline, CDR1 is SGHRS and CDR2 YFSETQ. This CDR3 spans 14 amino acids. The V segment lost 4 bases and the J segment 4 bases; nucleotides outside the gene matches: 6. The CDR3 protein is CASSPGQGGTEAFF. The DNA of the CDR3 is TGCGCCAGCAGCCCCGGACAGGGAGGCACTGAAGCTTTCTTT.

Here the CDR3 reads CASRRGTGVAGELFF. The CDR3 bases are TGTGCCAGCAGACGAGGGACAGGGGTTGCCGGGGAGCTGTTTTTT. The gene calls are TRBV2 and TRBJ2-2, with 10 bases fitting TRBD1. The CDR3 runs to 15 residues. The germline V gene encodes CDR1 SNHLY and CDR2 FYNNEI. J lost 6 bases, V lost 6 bases, and 7 bases had no gene match.

The chain is built from TRBV10-3 and TRBJ1-5; 8 bases match TRBD1. Germline CDR1 reads ENHRY; CDR2 reads SYGVKD. The CDR3 sequence is 15 residues long. V lost 0 bases, J lost 2 bases, and 0 bases stayed unmatched. The CDR3 nucleotides read TGTGCCATCAGTGAGTCGACAGGGGGCAATCAGCCCCAGCATTTT. Protein sequence: CAISESTGGNQPQHF.

J is TRBJ2-7 and V is TRBV10-3; 7 nucleotides match TRBD1. CDR1 and CDR2 from the germline V gene are ENHRY and SYGVKD. V dropped 2 bases and J dropped 2; count of bases not matched to a gene: 6. The CDR3 loop spans 15 amino acids. The CDR3: CAISEPDRATYEQYF. CDR3 nucleotides: TGTGCCATCAGTGAGCCTGACAGGGCTACCTACGAGCAGTACTTC.

As DNA, the CDR3 is TGTGCCAGCACCAACGTGGGCTCAGAGACCCAGTACTTC. Its translation: CASTNVGSETQYF. The chain has TRBV2 and TRBJ2-5; D call uncertain. In germline, CDR1 is SNHLY, CDR2 FYNNEI. The CDR3 covers 13 residues. V lost 7 bases and J 4 bases, leaving 13 bases between the germline ends.

This clone occurred a few times. The chain carries TRBV7-9 and TRBJ1-1; TRBD1 aligns across 9 bases. The CDR3 is 16 amino acids. From germline, CDR1 is SEHNR and CDR2 FQNEAQ (reference sequence). Losses at the gene ends were 5 bases for V and 0 bases for J; bases not matched to a gene: 7. The CDR3 loop is CASSRRTGAMNTEAFF. CDR3 DNA sequence: TGTGCCAGCAGCCGACGGACAGGGGCTATGAACACTGAAGCTTTCTTT.

The chain has TRBV28 and TRBJ2-1; 11 bases are a match to TRBD2. The CDR3 has 15 residues. V lost 5 bases and J lost 7; bases outside the gene matches: 7. The germline CDR1 and CDR2 sequences are MDHEN and SYDVKM. This CDR3 reads CASSPLAGGTNEQFF. CDR3 nucleotide sequence: TGTGCCAGCAGTCCATTAGCGGGGGGGACGAATGAGCAGTTCTTC.

This chain joins TRBV19 and TRBJ2-5; D is uncertain. V gave up 5 bases and J gave up 1 base, with 17 bases separating them. Germline V gene lookup returns CDR1 LNHDA and CDR2 SQIVND (reference sequence). The CDR3 spans 16 residues. The CDR3 loop reads CASSPELPWSQETQYF. The CDR3 nucleotides read TGTGCCAGTAGTCCGGAACTCCCATGGAGCCAAGAGACCCAGTACTTC.

The V gene is TRBV19, the J gene TRBJ2-2; weak D call: TRBD1 (7 bases). The CDR3 is made up of 16 amino acids. V was trimmed by 7 bases and J by 3 bases, leaving 18 bases between them. The germline CDR1 and CDR2 sequences are LNHDA and SQIVND (reference sequence). The CDR3 nucleotides read TGTGCCAGTATACCCCCGGGCAGGGGGGACACCGGGGAGCTGTTTTTT. This encodes CASIPPGRGDTGELFF. Full variable domain (missing parts from reference TRBV19 and TRBJ2-2): DGGITQSPKYLFRKEGQNVTLSCEQNLNHDAMYWYRQDPGQGLRLIYYSQIVNDFQKGDIAEGYSVSREKKESFPLTVTSAQKNPTAFYLCASIPPGRGDTGELFFGEGSRLTVL.

The chain carries TRBV5-5 and TRBJ1-1; D might be TRBD1 (5 bases). Trimming removed 0 bases at V and 0 bases at J, with 6 bases between. Germline-derived CDR1 and CDR2 are SGHKS and YYEKEE (reference sequence). This CDR3 contains 14 residues. The CDR3 is CASSLARVNTEAFF. CDR3 DNA: TGTGCCAGCAGCTTGGCCAGGGTGAACACTGAAGCTTTCTTT. The full variable domain, completed using reference TRBV5-5 and TRBJ1-1, is DAGVTQSPTHLIKTRGQQVTLRCSPISGHKSVSWYQQVLGQGPQFIFQYYEKEERGRGNFPDRFSARQFPNYSSELNVNALLLGDSALYLCASSLARVNTEAFFGQGTRLTVV.

The count of this clone is one. The rearrangement links TRBV6-5 to TRBJ2-1; a possible D gene is TRBD2 (5 bases). Germline CDR1 reads MNHEY; CDR2 reads SVGAGI. The V gene lost 6 bases and the J gene lost 0 bases, with 12 bases spanning the gap. This CDR3 is built from 15 residues. CDR3 in amino acids: CASRRTGSSYNEQFF. As DNA, the CDR3 is TGTGCCAGCAGACGCACGGGAAGCTCCTACAATGAGCAGTTCTTC.

This clone was picked up a small number of times. The genes are TRBV19 and TRBJ2-3; 9 nucleotides match TRBD2. The V gene end was trimmed by 4 bases and the J gene end by 2 bases; junction bases not matched to a gene: 10. The CDR3 has 17 amino acids. Germline V CDR1 and CDR2: LNHDA, SQIVND (reference sequence). CDR3 protein: CASSTLGLAGSTDTQYF. The CDR3 DNA is TGTGCCAGTAGTACCCTCGGGCTAGCGGGGTCCACAGATACGCAGTATTTT. Drawing the rest from reference TRBV19 and TRBJ2-3, the complete variable domain is DGGITQSPKYLFRKEGQNVTLSCEQNLNHDAMYWYRQDPGQGLRLIYYSQIVNDFQKGDIAEGYSVSREKKESFPLTVTSAQKNPTAFYLCASSTLGLAGSTDTQYFGPGTRLTVL.

This chain connects TRBV5-1 to TRBJ2-3, with 9 bases aligning to TRBD1. The junction had 10 bases not matched to a gene; V was cut back by 4 bases and J by 4 bases. Germline V CDR1 and CDR2: SGHRS, YFSETQ. This CDR3 spans 16 amino acids. The CDR3 nucleotides read TGCGCCAGCAGCGTCGCCGGGACAGGGCAGGCAGATACGCAGTATTTT. Protein sequence: CASSVAGTGQADTQYF.

CDR3 sequence reads: CASSGTGGKYV. For the CDR3, the DNA is TGCGCCAGCAGCGGGACAGGGGGAAAGTACGTC. The V call is TRBV10-2, the J call TRBJ2-7; 11 nucleotides line up with TRBD1. The CDR3 has 11 residues. V was clipped by 6 bases and J by 11 bases; unmatched bases: 3. CDR1 WSHSY and CDR2 SAAADI come from the germline V gene.